Listed here is a single T cell receptor beta chain. Its target is unknown. V was pared by 3 bases and J by 5 bases, with 7 bases of the junction left unmatched. The germline V gene has CDR1 SGHRS and CDR2 YFSETQ. There are 14 residues in the CDR3. Authors' processing steps: Researchers built a distant-metastasis classifier for papillary thyroid cancer that drew on CDR3 differences across clinicopathological groups. TCRdb re-processed the PCR reads through MiXCR. V and J calls and clone size were set by TCRdb, not the authors. There are about 27,000 clones in the sample; 13% occur only once, and around 5% lies in the top ten. Patients had received no treatment of any kind before thyroid surgery. This record belongs to a study of metastatic and nonmetastatic thyroid tumors. Across the whole study: From malignant and benign thyroid patients, repertoires in blood and in tumor or nodule tissue were compared.

Study-level points and caveats: When malignant thyroid tumors were compared with benign nodules, TCR beta diversity was reportedly significantly higher in the malignant tumors. This held in both blood and tumor samples.

The sample comprised blood. V and J are TRBV5-1 and TRBJ1-1; 7 nucleotides match TRBD1. The sequence was obtained from a female donor with papillary thyroid cancer or a benign thyroid nodule (not recorded which). Some clones in this sample may be carry-over from other donors' samples. The CDR3 is CASSSWTGGTEAFF. The DNA of the CDR3 is TGCGCCAGCAGCTCCTGGACAGGCGGGACTGAAGCTTTCTTT.